What follows are 31 T cell receptor beta chains derived from one specimen sequenced in a study of cytomegalovirus exposure and HLA in healthy donors. Measured with immunoSEQ multiplex PCR; TCRdb has only the in-frame clones, and not every one. The sample has 55,000 to 70,000 clones, 85% to 95% seen once. The sequenced sample was PBMCs. The receptors were sampled from a man between 18 and 29 years old in good health and CMV-seronegative.

The rearrangement links TRBV6-6 to TRBJ2-3; D remains ambiguous. CDR1 MNHNY and CDR2 SVGAGI come from the germline V gene (reference sequence). V lost 4 bases to trimming and J lost 2 bases, with 7 bases between them. The CDR3 covers 13 residues. CDR3 residues: CASSLDFTDTQYF. The CDR3 DNA reads as TGTGCCAGCAGTTTAGACTTCACAGATACGCAGTATTTT.

In its sample, this clone was seen once. The gene calls are TRBV7-3 and TRBJ2-2, with TRBD2 matching over 10 bases. CDR1 is SGHTA and CDR2 is FQGTGA in the germline V gene. The CDR3 runs to 16 residues. Germline trimming cut 0 bases from V and 2 bases from J; bases unmatched to any gene: 0. Written as DNA, the CDR3 is TGTGCCAGCAGCTTAACACTAGCGGGAAACACCGGGGAGCTGTTTTTT. Encoded protein: CASSLTLAGNTGELFF.

The chain links TRBV5-1 to TRBJ1-1; no reliable D call. The CDR3 spans 14 residues. Germline loops: CDR1 SGHRS, CDR2 YFSETQ. V shed 2 bases and J shed 0 bases, with 8 bases lying between them. In nucleotides, the CDR3 is TGCGCCAGCAGCTTAGACGGGGTGAACACTGAAGCTTTCTTT. Its protein is CASSLDGVNTEAFF.

This clone was recorded only once. The rearrangement links TRBV27 to TRBJ2-5; TRBD1 might be the D (6 bases). The CDR3 runs to 14 residues. Looked up from germline, CDR1 is MNHEY and CDR2 is SMNVEV (reference sequence). The V and J ends lost 5 bases and 3 bases respectively, with 13 bases between them. CDR3 nucleotides: TGTGCCAGCAGTCGCTCGGACAGTGAAGAGACCCAGTACTTC. Its translation: CASSRSDSEETQYF.

V gene TRBV20-1 combines with J gene TRBJ2-5; 7 bases fit TRBD1. The CDR3 is 11 residues long. J lost 2 bases, V lost 8 bases, and 2 bases had no gene match. Germline V gives CDR1 DFQATT, CDR2 SNEGSKA (reference sequence). CDR3 sequence reads: CSSGQQETQYF. The CDR3, as DNA: TGCAGTTCGGGACAGCAAGAGACCCAGTACTTC.

The CDR3 DNA sequence: TGTGCCAGCAGCCCGGAGACAGAGAACACTGAAGCTTTCTTT. It yields the protein CASSPETENTEAFF. V is TRBV13 and J is TRBJ1-1, with D tentatively TRBD1 (5 bases). The CDR3 covers 14 residues. The V gene's germline CDR1 is PRHDT and CDR2 FYEKMQ (reference sequence). V was trimmed by 5 bases and J by 1 base, leaving 11 bases between them.

This clone showed up just once. V usage is TRBV5-1 and J usage is TRBJ1-1; 9 positions match TRBD1. From germline, CDR1 is SGHRS and CDR2 YFSETQ. This CDR3 contains 14 residues. With 2 bases clipped from V and 7 bases from J, the junction kept 6 bases outside the gene matches. CDR3 region: CASSFTTGGGEAFF. The CDR3 region has the DNA TGCGCCAGCAGCTTTACCACAGGGGGCGGTGAAGCTTTCTTT. The whole variable domain, filled in from reference TRBV5-1 and TRBJ1-1, reads KAGVTQTPRYLIKTRGQQVTLSCSPISGHRSVSWYQQTPGQGLQFLFEYFSETQRNKGNFPGRFSGRQFSNSRSEMNVSTLELGDSALYLCASSFTTGGGEAFFGQGTRLTVV.

The chain joins TRBV7-2 to TRBJ2-3; 9 bases map to TRBD2. The J segment lost 4 bases and the V segment lost 3 bases, leaving 11 bases of the junction unmatched. The CDR3 is made up of 17 amino acids. CDR1 SGHTA and CDR2 FQGNSA come from the germline V gene. CDR3 DNA sequence: TGTGCCAGCAGCTTCCAAGGGCGGGAGGGGGCGGCAGATACGCAGTATTTT. Translated, it gives CASSFQGREGAADTQYF. Together with reference TRBV7-2 and TRBJ2-3, the CDR3 gives the full variable domain: GAGVSQSPSNKVTEKGKDVELRCDPISGHTALYWYRQSLGQGLEFLIYFQGNSAPDKSGLPSDRFSAERTGGSVSTLTIQRTQQEDSAVYLCASSFQGREGAADTQYFGPGTRLTVL.

A few counts support this clone. This rearrangement joins TRBV7-2 to TRBJ2-7; 8 bases agree with TRBD1. Germline CDR1 and CDR2: SGHTA and FQGNSA. V trimming: 5 bases; J trimming: 3 bases; junction bases outside the gene matches: 3. This CDR3 comprises 13 residues. The CDR3 DNA reads TGTGCCAGCAGCCCCACAGGGGGCTACGAGCAGTACTTC. It is translated as CASSPTGGYEQYF. Variable domain in full (rest from reference TRBV7-2 and TRBJ2-7): GAGVSQSPSNKVTEKGKDVELRCDPISGHTALYWYRQSLGQGLEFLIYFQGNSAPDKSGLPSDRFSAERTGGSVSTLTIQRTQQEDSAVYLCASSPTGGYEQYFGPGTRLTVT.

V and J are TRBV5-4 and TRBJ1-3; D might be TRBD1 (5 bases). V shed 5 bases and J shed 3 bases, with 12 bases lying between them. The CDR3 has 14 residues. The V gene's germline CDR1 is SGHNT and CDR2 YYREEE (reference sequence). The CDR3 DNA is TGTGCCAGCAGTCCCGACAGCCTTGGAAACACCATATATTTT. It yields the protein CASSPDSLGNTIYF. Full variable domain (missing parts from reference TRBV5-4 and TRBJ1-3): ETGVTQSPTHLIKTRGQQVTLRCSSQSGHNTVSWYQQALGQGPQFIFQYYREEENGRGNFPPRFSGLQFPNYSSELNVNALELDDSALYLCASSPDSLGNTIYFGEGSWLTVV.

A few counts support this clone. The chain employs TRBV11-2 and TRBJ2-7; D ambiguous. CDR3 length: 14 residues. The V and J ends lost 6 bases and 4 bases respectively, with 16 bases between them. Germline CDR1 is SGHAT and CDR2 is FQNNGV. The DNA of the CDR3 is TGTGCCAGCAGTCCCGCCACGCGATTATACGAGCAGTACTTC. Translating it yields CASSPATRLYEQYF.

V and J are TRBV19 and TRBJ2-1, with a tentative D call TRBD2 (5 bases). CDR3 size: 17 residues. Trimming pared 0 bases from V and 0 bases from J, leaving 12 bases between. The germline V gene has CDR1 LNHDA and CDR2 SQIVND (reference sequence). CDR3 in amino acids: CASSIDPSRGSYNEQFF. CDR3 bases: TGTGCCAGTAGTATAGATCCTAGCAGAGGCTCCTACAATGAGCAGTTCTTC.

The chain links TRBV11-2 to TRBJ2-3, with D perhaps matching TRBD1 (5 bases). The CDR3 consists of 18 residues. The germline V and J ends were trimmed by 1 base and 2 bases, with 19 bases remaining between them. Germline CDR1 reads SGHAT; CDR2 reads FQNNGV. This chain's CDR3 is CASSLAQDLYVDTDTQYF. Written as DNA, the CDR3 is TGTGCCAGCAGCTTAGCACAGGATCTGTATGTTGACACAGATACGCAGTATTTT.

The chain has TRBV5-1 and TRBJ1-4; TRBD1 matches at 7 bases. The CDR3 sequence is 15 residues long. Looked up from germline, CDR1 is SGHRS and CDR2 is YFSETQ. V gave up 0 bases and J gave up 7 bases; unmatched junction bases: 6. The CDR3 region is CASSLEGAVGEKLFF. In DNA, the CDR3 is TGCGCCAGCAGCTTGGAGGGGGCGGTGGGTGAAAAACTGTTTTTT.

The J gene is TRBJ2-7, the V gene TRBV19, with 8 bases fitting TRBD1. Trimming at V came to 5 bases and at J to 3 bases, leaving 6 bases not matched to a gene. This CDR3 has 14 residues. Germline assignment: CDR1 LNHDA and CDR2 SQIVND (reference sequence). This CDR3 is CASSGTGGFYEQYF. CDR3 coding DNA: TGTGCCAGTAGTGGGACAGGTGGATTCTACGAGCAGTACTTC.

The chain has TRBV6-5 and TRBJ1-2; no clear D gene. This CDR3 contains 13 residues. V was trimmed by 0 bases and J by 4 bases, leaving 6 bases between them. Germline V gene data show CDR1 as MNHEY and CDR2 as SVGAGI. The CDR3 nucleotides are TGTGCCAGCAGTTACTCGGGGAGCTATGGCTACACCTTC. It translates to CASSYSGSYGYTF.

This clone was seen a single time. The CDR3 DNA is TGTGCCAGCAGTGCCCAGGAGGGGGAGACCCAGTACTTC. Its protein is CASSAQEGETQYF. The gene calls are TRBV6-4 and TRBJ2-5, with D perhaps TRBD2 (6 bases). The germline CDR1 and CDR2 sequences are MRHNA and SNTAGT. The CDR3 is 13 residues long. Trimming cost V 4 bases and J 5 bases, with 11 bases left between them.

The chain combines TRBV13 with TRBJ2-3; 8 bases line up with TRBD1. The CDR3 runs 15 residues. Germline assignment: CDR1 PRHDT and CDR2 FYEKMQ (reference sequence). The J segment lost 2 bases and the V segment lost 7 bases, leaving 8 bases of the junction unmatched. CDR3 DNA: TGTGCCAGCACCTTCGGACAGGGCGACACAGATACGCAGTATTTT. It specifies CASTFGQGDTDTQYF.

This chain connects TRBV7-9 to TRBJ1-2; the match to TRBD1 covers 11 bases. The trim removed 5 bases at V and 5 bases at J, leaving 7 bases unmatched. The CDR3 loop spans 15 amino acids. Germline V gives CDR1 SEHNR, CDR2 FQNEAQ (reference sequence). CDR3: CASSLGTGGKYGYTF. CDR3 bases: TGTGCCAGCAGCCTCGGGACAGGGGGGAAATATGGCTACACCTTC.

This clone was seen a single time. The chain employs TRBV28 and TRBJ1-2; no definite D call. The ends were cut back, 6 bases at V and 7 bases at J, with 18 bases in the middle. CDR1 is MDHEN, CDR2 SYDVKM, per germline. The length of the CDR3 is 14 residues. In DNA form, the CDR3 reads TGTGCCAGCAGGTCACCGGGAAAGATGGCTGGCTACACCTTC. Protein product: CASRSPGKMAGYTF.

J is TRBJ1-5 and V is TRBV6-1; 8 positions agree with TRBD1. The germline V gene encodes CDR1 MNHNS and CDR2 SASEGT. The V gene end was trimmed by 8 bases and the J gene end by 5 bases; junction bases not matched to a gene: 2. The CDR3 is 12 amino acids. The CDR3 is CASRTGHQPQHF. The CDR3 region has the DNA TGTGCCAGCCGGACAGGGCATCAGCCCCAGCATTTT.

The J gene is TRBJ1-2, the V gene TRBV7-8; tentatively, D is TRBD1 (5 bases). V lost 5 bases and J 0 bases, leaving 19 bases between the germline ends. Germline lookup yields CDR1 SGHVS and CDR2 FQNEAQ. The CDR3 has 17 residues. The CDR3 here is CASSQRTLSPANYGYTF. CDR3 bases: TGTGCCAGCAGCCAACGGACACTTTCCCCAGCTAACTATGGCTACACCTTC.

V usage is TRBV10-3 and J usage is TRBJ1-1, with 8 bases fitting TRBD1. CDR1 ENHRY and CDR2 SYGVKD come from the germline V gene. The CDR3 runs 17 residues. J gave up 1 base and V 6 bases, and 13 bases lay outside the gene matches. For the CDR3, the DNA is TGTGCCATCAGCCAACTCTTACAGGGGGGTGGGAACACTGAAGCTTTCTTT. It yields the protein CAISQLLQGGGNTEAFF.

The chain is built from TRBV18 and TRBJ1-5, with 7 bases matching TRBD1. Trimming took 1 base from V and 3 from J; bases not matched to a gene: 6. Germline values: CDR1 KGHSH, CDR2 LQKENI. The CDR3 is 16 amino acids. DNA for the CDR3: TGTGCCAGCTCACCACTTGTCAGGGGGGACAATCAGCCCCAGCATTTT. This sequence encodes CASSPLVRGDNQPQHF.

This clone was recorded only once. This CDR3 reads CASSYSIGQGTGELFF. In DNA, the CDR3 is TGTGCCAGCAGTTACTCGATTGGACAGGGAACCGGGGAGCTGTTTTTT. V gene TRBV6-5 combines with J gene TRBJ2-2; the match to TRBD1 covers 8 bases. The CDR3 extends over 16 amino acids. CDR1 is MNHEY and CDR2 is SVGAGI in the germline V gene. V trimming: 0 bases; J trimming: 5 bases; junction bases outside the gene matches: 5.

This sequence joins TRBV11-1 and TRBJ2-2; the D gene is possibly TRBD2 (6 bases). V lost 0 bases, J lost 5 bases, and 10 bases lay in between. The CDR3 covers 15 residues. Germline CDR1 reads SGHAT; CDR2 reads FQDESV (reference sequence). The CDR3 is CASSLAMGGTGELFF. The CDR3 DNA is TGTGCCAGCAGCTTAGCGATGGGGGGAACCGGGGAGCTGTTTTTT. Full variable domain (remainder filled in from reference TRBV11-1 and TRBJ2-2): EAEVAQSPRYKITEKSQAVAFWCDPISGHATLYWYRQILGQGPELLVQFQDESVVDDSQLPKDRFSAERLKGVDSTLKIQPAELGDSAMYLCASSLAMGGTGELFFGEGSRLTVL.

The gene calls are TRBV4-3 and TRBJ1-2, with D possibly matching TRBD1 (5 bases). CDR1 is LGHNA and CDR2 is YSLEER in the germline V gene. The CDR3 is made up of 14 amino acids. V lost 1 base, J lost 1 base, and 7 bases lay in between. The CDR3 bases are TGCGCCAGCAGCCAAGGACAGATTAACTATGGCTACACCTTC. Translation gives CASSQGQINYGYTF.

This clone appeared a few times. This chain joins TRBV19 and TRBJ1-2; TRBD1 matches 8 bases. The germline CDR1 and CDR2 sequences are LNHDA and SQIVND (reference sequence). Trimming at V came to 4 bases and at J to 8 bases, leaving 6 bases not matched to a gene. This CDR3 has 13 residues. The DNA for the CDR3 is TGTGCCAGTAGTACTAAGACAGGGGAGGGCTACACCTTC. It is translated as CASSTKTGEGYTF.

The rearrangement joins TRBV29-1 to TRBJ2-7; D not certain. Trimming stripped 7 bases from V and 1 base from J, with 8 bases between. Germline V gives CDR1 SQVTM, CDR2 ANQGSEA. The CDR3 has 11 residues. The CDR3 bases are TGCAGCGCCCGGTGGTCCTACGAGCAGTACTTC. This translates into CSARWSYEQYF.

This chain joins TRBV25-1 and TRBJ1-1; D unclear. Trimming removed 3 bases at V and 1 base at J, with 15 bases between. In germline, CDR1 is MGHDK, CDR2 SYGVNS. The CDR3 totals 16 residues. CDR3 sequence reads: CASSDLLAGGNTEAFF. DNA for the CDR3: TGTGCCAGCAGTGACCTGTTGGCAGGAGGGAACACTGAAGCTTTCTTT.

V is TRBV6-1 and J is TRBJ1-2; D gene unclear. Trimming left V 1 base short and J 5 bases short, with 11 bases between. The CDR3 runs 14 residues. Germline CDR1 is MNHNS and CDR2 is SASEGT. CDR3 sequence: CASSEEAGKYGYTF. The DNA of the CDR3 is TGTGCCAGCAGTGAAGAAGCGGGTAAATATGGCTACACCTTC.